This entry concerns a single T cell receptor beta chain. No antigen is known for it. The germline V gene has CDR1 SGHRS and CDR2 YFSETQ. This CDR3 region has 17 residues. Trimming took off 4 bases at V and 0 bases at J, with 19 bases between the two ends. The sample is drawn from a study of early T cells in non-severe SARS-CoV-2 infection. Regarding the study as a whole: Comparison of clonotypes with VDJdb favored anti-spike CD8 responses while missing private and CD4 specificities.

TCRdb recomputed calls from the 5' RACE reads with MiXCR, one row per CDR3 protein. The table lists 100,000 to 120,000 distinct CDR3 sequences, 10% to 15% of them singletons. This clonotype was sampled from an adult who was a healthcare worker with PCR-confirmed SARS-CoV-2 infection or an uninfected control (not recorded which). The sample was whole blood, taken at baseline. The chain combines TRBV5-1 with TRBJ2-5; D may be TRBD2 (5 bases). The CDR3 reads CASSRPNLRRYQETQYF. For the CDR3, the DNA is TGCGCCAGCAGCCGGCCTAACCTCCGGAGGTACCAAGAGACCCAGTACTTC.